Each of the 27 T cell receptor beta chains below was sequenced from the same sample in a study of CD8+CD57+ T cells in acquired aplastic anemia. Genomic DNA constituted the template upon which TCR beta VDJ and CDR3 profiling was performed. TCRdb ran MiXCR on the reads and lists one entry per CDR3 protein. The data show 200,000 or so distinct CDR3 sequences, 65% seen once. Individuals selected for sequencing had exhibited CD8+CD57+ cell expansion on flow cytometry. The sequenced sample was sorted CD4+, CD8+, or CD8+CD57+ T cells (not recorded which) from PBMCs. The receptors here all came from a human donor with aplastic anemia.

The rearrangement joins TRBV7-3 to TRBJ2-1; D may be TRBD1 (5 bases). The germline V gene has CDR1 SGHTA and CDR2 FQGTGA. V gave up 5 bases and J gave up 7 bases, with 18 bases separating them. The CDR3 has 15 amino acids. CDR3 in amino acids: CASSTQGGAMNEQFF. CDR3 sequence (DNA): TGTGCCAGCAGCACCCAGGGTGGTGCGATGAATGAGCAGTTCTTC.

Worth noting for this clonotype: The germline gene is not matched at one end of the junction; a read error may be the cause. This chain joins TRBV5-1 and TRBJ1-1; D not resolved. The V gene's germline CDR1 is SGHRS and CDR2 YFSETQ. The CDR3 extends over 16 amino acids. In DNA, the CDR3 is TGCGCCAGCAGCTTGGCCGTTAACGAGGGCACCACTGAAGCTTCCTTT. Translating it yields CASSLAVNEGTTEASF.

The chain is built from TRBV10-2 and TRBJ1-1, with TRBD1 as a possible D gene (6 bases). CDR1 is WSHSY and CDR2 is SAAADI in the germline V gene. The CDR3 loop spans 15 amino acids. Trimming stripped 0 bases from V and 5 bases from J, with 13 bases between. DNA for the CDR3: TGCGCCAGCAGTGAGTCGATCAGGGGTTCGACTGAAGCTTTCTTT. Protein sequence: CASSESIRGSTEAFF.

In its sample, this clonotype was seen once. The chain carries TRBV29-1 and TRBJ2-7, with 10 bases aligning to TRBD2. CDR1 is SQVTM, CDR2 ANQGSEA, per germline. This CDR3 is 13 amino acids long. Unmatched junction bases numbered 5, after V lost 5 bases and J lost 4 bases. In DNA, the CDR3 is TGCAGCGTTAAGAGCGGGAGGGAGTACGAGCAGTACTTC. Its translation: CSVKSGREYEQYF.

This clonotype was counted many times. The CDR3 reads CASSQDGERGGVTDTQYF. In DNA form, the CDR3 reads TGCGCCAGCAGCCAAGATGGTGAGCGGGGGGGCGTTACAGATACGCAGTATTTT. The genes are TRBV4-1 and TRBJ2-3; 10 bases fit TRBD2. The CDR3 runs to 18 residues. J was trimmed by 3 bases and V by 0 bases; bases with no gene match: 9. Germline CDR1 and CDR2: MGHRA and YSYEKL.

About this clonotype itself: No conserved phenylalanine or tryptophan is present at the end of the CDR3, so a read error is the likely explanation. The CDR3 DNA is TGTGCCATCAGTGAGTCGTCAGGGCGAGGCGAGCAGTACCTC. Residues: CAISESSGRGEQYL. This sequence joins TRBV10-3 and TRBJ2-5, with a possible D match to TRBD1 (5 bases). The J call is in doubt because the DNA end fits TRBJ2-7 better. The germline CDR1 and CDR2 sequences are ENHRY and SYGVKD. The CDR3 has 14 amino acids.

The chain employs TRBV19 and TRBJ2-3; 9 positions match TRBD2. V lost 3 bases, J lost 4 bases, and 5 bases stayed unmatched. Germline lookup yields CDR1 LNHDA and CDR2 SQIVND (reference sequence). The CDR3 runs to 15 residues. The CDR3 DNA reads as TGTGCCAGTAGTATGTTGGCGGGAGGGTCAGATACGCAGTATTTT. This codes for CASSMLAGGSDTQYF.

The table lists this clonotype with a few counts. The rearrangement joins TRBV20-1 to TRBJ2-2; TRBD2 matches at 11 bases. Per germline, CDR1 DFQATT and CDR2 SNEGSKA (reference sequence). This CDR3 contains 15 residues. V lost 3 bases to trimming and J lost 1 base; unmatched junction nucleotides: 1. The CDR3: CSARGTSGNTGELFF. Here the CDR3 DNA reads TGCAGTGCTAGGGGGACTAGCGGGAACACCGGGGAGCTGTTTTTT.

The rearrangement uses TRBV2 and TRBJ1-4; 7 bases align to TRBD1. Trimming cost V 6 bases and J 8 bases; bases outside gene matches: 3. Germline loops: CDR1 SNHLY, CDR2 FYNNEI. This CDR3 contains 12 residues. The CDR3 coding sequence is TGTGCCAGCAGCTGGGACAGCGAAAAACTGTTTTTT. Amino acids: CASSWDSEKLFF.

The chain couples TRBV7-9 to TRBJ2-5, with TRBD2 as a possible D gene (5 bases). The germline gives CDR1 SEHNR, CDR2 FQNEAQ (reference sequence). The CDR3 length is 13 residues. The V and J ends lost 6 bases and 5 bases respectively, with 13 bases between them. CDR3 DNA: TGTGCCAGCAGACAGCCCCCGGGGGAGACCCAGTACTTC. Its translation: CASRQPPGETQYF.

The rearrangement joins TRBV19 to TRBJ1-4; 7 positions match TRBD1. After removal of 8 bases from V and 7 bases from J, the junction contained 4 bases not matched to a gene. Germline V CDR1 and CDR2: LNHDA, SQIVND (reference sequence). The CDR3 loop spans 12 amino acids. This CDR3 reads CASGDRVEKLFF. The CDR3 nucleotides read TGTGCCAGTGGAGACAGGGTTGAAAAACTGTTTTTT.

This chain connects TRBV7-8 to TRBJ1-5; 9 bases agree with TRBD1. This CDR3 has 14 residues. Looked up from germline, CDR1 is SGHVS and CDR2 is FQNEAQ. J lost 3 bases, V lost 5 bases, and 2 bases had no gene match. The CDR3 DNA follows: TGTGCCAGCAGCCGGGACAGGGCCAATCAGCCCCAGCATTTT. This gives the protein CASSRDRANQPQHF.

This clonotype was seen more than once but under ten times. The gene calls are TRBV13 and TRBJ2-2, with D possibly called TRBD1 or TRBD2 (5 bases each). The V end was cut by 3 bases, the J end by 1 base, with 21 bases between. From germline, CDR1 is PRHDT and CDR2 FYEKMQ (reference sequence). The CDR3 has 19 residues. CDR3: CASSFLSGFGAVNTGELFF. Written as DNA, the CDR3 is TGTGCCAGCAGCTTCCTCTCGGGGTTTGGGGCCGTGAACACCGGGGAGCTGTTTTTT.

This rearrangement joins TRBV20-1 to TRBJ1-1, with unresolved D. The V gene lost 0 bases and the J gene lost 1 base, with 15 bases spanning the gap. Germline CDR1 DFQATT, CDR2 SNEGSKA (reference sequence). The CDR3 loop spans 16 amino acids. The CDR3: CSARDLRQLANTEAFF. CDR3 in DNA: TGCAGTGCTAGAGATTTACGGCAGCTGGCGAACACTGAAGCTTTCTTT.

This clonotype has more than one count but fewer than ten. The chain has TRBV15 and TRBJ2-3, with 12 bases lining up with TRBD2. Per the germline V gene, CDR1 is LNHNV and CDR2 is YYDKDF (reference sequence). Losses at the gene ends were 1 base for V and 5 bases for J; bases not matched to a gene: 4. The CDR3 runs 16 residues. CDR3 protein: CATSRVLAGGRDTQYF. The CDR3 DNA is TGTGCCACCAGCAGAGTTCTAGCGGGGGGGCGAGATACGCAGTATTTT.

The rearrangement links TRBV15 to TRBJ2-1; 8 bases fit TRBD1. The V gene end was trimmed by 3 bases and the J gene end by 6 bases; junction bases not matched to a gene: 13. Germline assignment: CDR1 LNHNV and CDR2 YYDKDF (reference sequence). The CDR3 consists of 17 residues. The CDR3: CATSSSRSGQALNEQFF. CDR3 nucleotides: TGTGCCACCAGCAGCTCCAGGTCGGGACAGGCCCTCAATGAGCAGTTCTTC.

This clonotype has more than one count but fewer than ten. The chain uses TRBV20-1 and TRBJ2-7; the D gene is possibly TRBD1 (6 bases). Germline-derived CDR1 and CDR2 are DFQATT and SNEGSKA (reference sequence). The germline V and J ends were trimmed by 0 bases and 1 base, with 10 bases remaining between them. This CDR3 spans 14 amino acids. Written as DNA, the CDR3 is TGCAGTGCTAGAGATGCAGGGGTGTCCTACGAGCAGTACTTC. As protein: CSARDAGVSYEQYF.

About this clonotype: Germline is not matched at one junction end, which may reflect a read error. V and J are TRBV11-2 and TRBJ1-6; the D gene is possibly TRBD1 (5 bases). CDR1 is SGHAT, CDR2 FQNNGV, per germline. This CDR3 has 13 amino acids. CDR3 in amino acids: CASSLAGDLPPHF. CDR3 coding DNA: TGTGCCAGCAGCTTAGCTGGGGACTTACCCCCCCACTTT.

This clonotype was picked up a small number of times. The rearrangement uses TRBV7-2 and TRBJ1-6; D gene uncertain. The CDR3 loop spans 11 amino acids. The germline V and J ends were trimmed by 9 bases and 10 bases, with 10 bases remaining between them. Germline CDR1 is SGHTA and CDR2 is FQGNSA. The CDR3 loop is CASSKGSPLHF. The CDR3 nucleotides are TGTGCCAGTAGTAAAGGATCACCCCTCCACTTT. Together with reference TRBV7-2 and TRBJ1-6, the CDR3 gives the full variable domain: GAGVSQSPSNKVTEKGKDVELRCDPISGHTALYWYRQSLGQGLEFLIYFQGNSAPDKSGLPSDRFSAERTGGSVSTLTIQRTQQEDSAVYLCASSKGSPLHFGNGTRLTVT.

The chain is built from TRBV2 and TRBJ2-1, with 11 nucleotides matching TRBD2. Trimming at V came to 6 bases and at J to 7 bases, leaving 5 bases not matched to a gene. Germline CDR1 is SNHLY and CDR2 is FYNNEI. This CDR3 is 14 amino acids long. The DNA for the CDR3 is TGTGCCAGCAGAGCGGGACTAGCGGTGAATGAGCAGTTCTTC. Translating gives CASRAGLAVNEQFF.

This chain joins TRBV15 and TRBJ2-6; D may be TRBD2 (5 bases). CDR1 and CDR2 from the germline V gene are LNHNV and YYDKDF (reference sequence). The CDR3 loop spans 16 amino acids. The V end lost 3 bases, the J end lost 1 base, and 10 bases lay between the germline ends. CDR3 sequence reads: CATSSSRVSGANVLTF. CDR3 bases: TGTGCCACCAGCAGCTCGAGGGTTTCTGGGGCCAACGTCCTGACTTTC.

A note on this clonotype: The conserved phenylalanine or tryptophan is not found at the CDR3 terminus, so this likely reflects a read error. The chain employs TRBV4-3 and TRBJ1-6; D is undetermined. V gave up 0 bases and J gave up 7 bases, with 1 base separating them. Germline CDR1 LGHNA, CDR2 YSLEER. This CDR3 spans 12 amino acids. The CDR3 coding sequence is TGCGCCAGCAGCCAAGAGAATTCACCCCTCCACCTT. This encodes CASSQENSPLHL.

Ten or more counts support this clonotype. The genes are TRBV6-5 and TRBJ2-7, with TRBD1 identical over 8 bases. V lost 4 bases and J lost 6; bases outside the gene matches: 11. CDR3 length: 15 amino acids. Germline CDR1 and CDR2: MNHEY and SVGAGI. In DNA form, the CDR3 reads TGTGCCAGCAGTTCCCGCGGACAGGGTACGGGCGAGCAGTACTTC. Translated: CASSSRGQGTGEQYF.

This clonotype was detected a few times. The CDR3 reads CASSEFVADSYNEQFF. CDR3 bases: TGTGCCAGCAGTGAATTCGTGGCAGACTCCTACAATGAGCAGTTCTTC. V and J are TRBV25-1 and TRBJ2-1; D unresolved. V dropped 1 base and J dropped 0 bases, with 10 bases sitting between them. CDR1 MGHDK and CDR2 SYGVNS come from the germline V gene. The CDR3 is 16 amino acids. The full variable domain, completed using reference TRBV25-1 and TRBJ2-1, is EADIYQTPRYLVIGTGKKITLECSQTMGHDKMYWYQQDPGMELHLIHYSYGVNSTEKGDLSSESTVSRIRTEHFPLTLESARPSHTSQYLCASSEFVADSYNEQFFGPGTRLTVL.

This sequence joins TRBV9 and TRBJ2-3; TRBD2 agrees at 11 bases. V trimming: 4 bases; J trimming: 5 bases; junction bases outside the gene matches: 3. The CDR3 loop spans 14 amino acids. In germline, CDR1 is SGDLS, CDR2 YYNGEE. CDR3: CASSMGLAVDTQYF. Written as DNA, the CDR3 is TGTGCCAGCAGCATGGGACTAGCGGTAGATACGCAGTATTTT.

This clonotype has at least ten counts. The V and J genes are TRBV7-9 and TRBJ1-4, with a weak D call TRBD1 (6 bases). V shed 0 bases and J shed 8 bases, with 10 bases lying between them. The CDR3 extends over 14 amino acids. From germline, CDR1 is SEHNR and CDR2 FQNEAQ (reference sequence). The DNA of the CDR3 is TGTGCCAGCAGCTTAGCAGGGGACAAAGAAAAACTGTTTTTT. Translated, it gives CASSLAGDKEKLFF. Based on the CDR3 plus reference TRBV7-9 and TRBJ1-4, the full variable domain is DTGVSQNPRHKITKRGQNVTFRCDPISEHNRLYWYRQTLGQGPEFLTYFQNEAQLEKSRLLSDRFSAERPKGSFSTLEIQRTEQGDSAMYLCASSLAGDKEKLFFGSGTQLSVL.

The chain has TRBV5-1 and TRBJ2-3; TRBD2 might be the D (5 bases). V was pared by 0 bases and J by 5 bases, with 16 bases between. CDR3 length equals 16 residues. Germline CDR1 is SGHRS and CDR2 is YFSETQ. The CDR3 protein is CASSLAGNTAGDTQYF. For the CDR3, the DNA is TGCGCCAGCAGCTTGGCCGGGAACACCGCGGGAGATACGCAGTATTTT.